This T cell receptor beta chain was recorded in a study of CD8 T cells in ankylosing spondylitis. Notes on the study in general: Made up of about eight highly homologous variants, a TCR beta motif appeared characteristic of ankylosing spondylitis blood.

The CDR3 consists of 14 residues. Trimming pared 6 bases from V and 2 bases from J, leaving 14 bases between. The germline gives CDR1 DFQATT, CDR2 SNEGSKA (reference sequence). TCRdb itself ran the 5' RACE reads through MiXCR, one entry per CDR3 protein. In the table there are more than 650,000 distinct CDR3 sequences, around 11% of which are singletons. The table lists this clonotype with a count of one. The antigen is not known. The receptor was isolated from a male donor with ankylosing spondylitis. The genes are TRBV20-1 and TRBJ1-3; no definite D call. Sequencing input: blood, either unsorted or a sorted T cell fraction (not recorded which). The chain's CDR3 is CSASSRQAGNTIYF. The CDR3 region has the DNA TGCAGTGCCTCCTCAAGGCAGGCTGGAAACACCATATATTTT.